These 16 T cell receptor beta chains were all obtained from the same sample, sequenced in a study of T-cell reconstitution after alpha-beta-depleted transplantation in children. Construction of the TCRbeta library involved unique molecular identifiers. TCRdb re-called the PCR reads through MiXCR, storing one row per CDR3 protein. The sample lists 90,000 to 100,000 distinct CDR3 sequences; more than 20% were seen once. The source was PBMCs, collected before TCRalphabeta/CD19-depleted stem cell transplant. These receptors originate from a boy aged 2 to 10 with acute lymphoblastic leukemia, due to receive a stem cell transplant.

This chain joins TRBV7-3 and TRBJ2-7; 10 bases fit TRBD2. Trimming at V came to 6 bases and at J to 6 bases, leaving 5 bases not matched to a gene. Germline CDR1 SGHTA, CDR2 FQGTGA. The CDR3 spans 13 residues. CDR3 in amino acids: CASSRLAGSEQYF. CDR3 in DNA: TGTGCCAGCAGTAGACTAGCGGGTAGCGAGCAGTACTTC.

V and J are TRBV3-1 and TRBJ2-7; 8 nucleotides line up with TRBD2. The ends lost 4 bases at V and 1 base at J; junction bases unmatched: 3. Germline V gene sequence: CDR1 LGHDT, CDR2 YNNKEL (reference sequence). The CDR3 is 14 amino acids. Written as DNA, the CDR3 is TGTGCCAGCAGCCGCGGACTAGCTTCCTACGAGCAGTACTTC. Its protein is CASSRGLASYEQYF.

This sequence joins TRBV7-9 and TRBJ1-2, with TRBD1 matching over 9 bases. This CDR3 has 15 amino acids. Germline V gives CDR1 SEHNR, CDR2 FQNEAQ (reference sequence). V lost 5 bases, J lost 4 bases, and 8 bases stayed unmatched. CDR3 DNA: TGTGCCAGCAGCCTCCCAGGGACAGGGAGCTATGGCTACACCTTC. Translated, it gives CASSLPGTGSYGYTF. Full variable domain (missing parts from reference TRBV7-9 and TRBJ1-2): DTGVSQNPRHKITKRGQNVTFRCDPISEHNRLYWYRQTLGQGPEFLTYFQNEAQLEKSRLLSDRFSAERPKGSFSTLEIQRTEQGDSAMYLCASSLPGTGSYGYTFGSGTRLTVV.

The gene calls are TRBV5-1 and TRBJ2-7; perhaps TRBD1 as D (7 bases). Germline V gives CDR1 SGHRS, CDR2 YFSETQ. The CDR3 has 14 residues. Deletions cut 1 base from V and 3 bases from J, with 11 bases between. DNA for the CDR3: TGCGCCAGCAGCTTGTCAGGGGGGTACTACGAGCAGTACTTC. Translating it yields CASSLSGGYYEQYF.

The chain links TRBV6-2 or TRBV6-3 to TRBJ1-5; D uncertain. The germline V gene has CDR1 MNHEY and CDR2 SVGEGT. CDR3 size: 13 residues. Trimming shortened V by 4 bases and J by 5 bases, and 9 bases separated the two germline ends. The CDR3 sequence: CASSSGSYQPQHF. CDR3 bases: TGTGCCAGCAGTTCCGGGAGCTATCAGCCCCAGCATTTT.

In this sample, this clonotype turned up many times. The rearrangement uses TRBV5-6 and TRBJ2-1, with 10 bases that match TRBD2. The CDR3 covers 17 residues. Germline V lookup: CDR1 SGHDT, CDR2 YYEEEE. Trimming cost V 0 bases and J 5 bases; bases outside gene matches: 8. CDR3 in DNA: TGTGCCAGCAGCTTGGTTACCAGCGGGAGGGTAAACAATGAGCAGTTCTTC. Encoded protein: CASSLVTSGRVNNEQFF.

In this sample, this clonotype turned up a few times. This chain links TRBV12-3 or TRBV12-4 with TRBJ2-3; D is undetermined. Trimming cost V 0 bases and J 3 bases, with 7 bases left between them. The CDR3 runs to 14 residues. In DNA, the CDR3 is TGTGCCAGCAGTTTAGCAAGTCGGACAGATACGCAGTATTTT. Residues: CASSLASRTDTQYF.

This clonotype has just a few counts. CDR3 DNA: TGTGCCAGCAGCTTGGGGACGTGGGAGCAGTACTTC. Protein: CASSLGTWEQYF. V gene TRBV3-1 combines with J gene TRBJ2-7; D possibly uses TRBD1 or TRBD2 (5 bases each). Germline CDR1 reads LGHDT; CDR2 reads YNNKEL (reference sequence). V was shortened by 5 bases and J by 7 bases, with 12 bases between the two germline ends. The CDR3 loop spans 12 amino acids.

This clonotype was detected a few times. The chain combines TRBV10-3 with TRBJ1-5; a possible D gene is TRBD1 (5 bases). The CDR3 length is 13 residues. Trimming removed 5 bases from V and 1 base from J, with 6 bases in between. The germline gives CDR1 ENHRY, CDR2 SYGVKD. The CDR3 DNA follows: TGTGCCATCAGTCGGGACAGCAATCAGCCCCAGCATTTT. Translated: CAISRDSNQPQHF.

This clonotype showed up just a few times. This chain's CDR3 is CASSFGGRDGYTF. The CDR3 DNA is TGTGCCAGCAGTTTTGGTGGCCGGGATGGCTACACCTTC. The rearrangement joins TRBV28 to TRBJ1-2; no clear D. Germline V gives CDR1 MDHEN, CDR2 SYDVKM. V lost 3 bases and J lost 6, with 11 bases in between. This CDR3 has 13 residues.

The chain combines TRBV27 with TRBJ1-5; D perhaps matches TRBD1 (5 bases). This CDR3 region has 16 residues. V was clipped by 8 bases and J by 0 bases, with 17 bases between them. Germline-derived CDR1 and CDR2 are MNHEY and SMNVEV (reference sequence). CDR3: CASRPGGAYSNQPQHF. The CDR3 DNA sequence: TGTGCCAGCCGTCCGGGAGGGGCGTATAGCAATCAGCCCCAGCATTTT.

The chain recombines TRBV9 with TRBJ2-3, with D perhaps matching TRBD1 (6 bases). The CDR3 sequence is 16 residues long. Germline V gene sequence: CDR1 SGDLS, CDR2 YYNGEE. The V gene lost 4 bases and the J gene lost 1 base, with 16 bases spanning the gap. The CDR3 DNA is TGTGCCAGCAGCTCTCCGACGACAGGAGGCACAGATACGCAGTATTTT. Its translation: CASSSPTTGGTDTQYF.

The table lists this clonotype with a few counts. The rearrangement links TRBV16 to TRBJ1-5, with D possibly TRBD1 on 6 matching bases. The ends were cut back, 0 bases at V and 5 bases at J, with 11 bases in the middle. The CDR3 runs to 15 residues. Germline CDR1 is KGHSY and CDR2 is FQNENV. Here the CDR3 DNA reads TGTGCCAGCAGCCAATCGATGCCAGGGGATCAGCCCCAGCATTTT. Its translation: CASSQSMPGDQPQHF.

V usage is TRBV7-8 and J usage is TRBJ2-7; the D call may be TRBD1 or TRBD2 (6 bases each). Germline CDR1 is SGHVS and CDR2 is FQNEAQ. V was shortened by 7 bases and J by 5 bases, with 18 bases between the two germline ends. The CDR3 is made up of 14 amino acids. CDR3 loop: CASTGGGLKNEQYF. In DNA, the CDR3 is TGTGCCAGCACCGGAGGGGGTTTGAAGAACGAGCAGTACTTC.

This clonotype came up a few times. The chain uses TRBV20-1 and TRBJ1-1; weak D call: TRBD1 (6 bases). V shed 6 bases and J shed 3 bases, with 14 bases lying between them. This CDR3 has 13 amino acids. Germline V gene data show CDR1 as DFQATT and CDR2 as SNEGSKA (reference sequence). CDR3 in DNA: TGCAGTGCCACCCCAGGGGCGCACACTGAAGCTTTCTTT. Protein: CSATPGAHTEAFF.

This chain connects TRBV6-4 to TRBJ2-3, with TRBD1 matching 8 bases. Germline values: CDR1 MRHNA, CDR2 SNTAGT. With V trimmed by 0 bases and J by 4 bases, 3 bases remained unmatched. The CDR3 length is 15 residues. CDR3 in amino acids: CASSDSTGAPDTQYF. DNA of the CDR3: TGTGCCAGCAGTGACTCGACAGGGGCGCCAGATACGCAGTATTTT.